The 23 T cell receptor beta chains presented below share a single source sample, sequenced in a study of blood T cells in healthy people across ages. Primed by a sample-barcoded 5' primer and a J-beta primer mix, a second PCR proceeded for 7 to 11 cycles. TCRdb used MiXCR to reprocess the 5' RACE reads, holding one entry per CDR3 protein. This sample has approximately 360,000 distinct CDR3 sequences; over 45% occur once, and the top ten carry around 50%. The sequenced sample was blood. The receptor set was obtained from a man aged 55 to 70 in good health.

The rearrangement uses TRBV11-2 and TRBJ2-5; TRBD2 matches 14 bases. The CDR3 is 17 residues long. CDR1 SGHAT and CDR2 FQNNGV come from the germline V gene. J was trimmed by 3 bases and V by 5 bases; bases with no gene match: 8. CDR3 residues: CASSPGLAGGPKETQYF. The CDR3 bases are TGTGCCAGCAGCCCTGGACTAGCGGGGGGACCCAAAGAGACCCAGTACTTC.

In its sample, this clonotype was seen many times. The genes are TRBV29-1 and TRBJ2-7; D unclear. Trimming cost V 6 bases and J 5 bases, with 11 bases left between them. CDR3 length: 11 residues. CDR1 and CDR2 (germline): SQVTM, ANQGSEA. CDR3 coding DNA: TGCAGCGTCCAGACGGGCGACGAGCAGTACTTC. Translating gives CSVQTGDEQYF.

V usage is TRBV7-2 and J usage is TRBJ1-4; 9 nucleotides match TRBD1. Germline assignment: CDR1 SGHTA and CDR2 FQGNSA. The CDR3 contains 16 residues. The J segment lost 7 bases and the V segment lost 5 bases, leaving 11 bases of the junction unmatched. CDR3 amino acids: CASSLGGTGRTEKLFF. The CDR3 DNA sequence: TGTGCCAGCAGCCTGGGCGGGACAGGGAGAACTGAAAAACTGTTTTTT.

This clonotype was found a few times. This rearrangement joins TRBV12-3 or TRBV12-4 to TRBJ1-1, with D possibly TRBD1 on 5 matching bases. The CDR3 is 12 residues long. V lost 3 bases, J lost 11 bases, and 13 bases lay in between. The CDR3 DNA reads TGTGCCAGCAGTTTTGGAGCAGGGCATGCTTTCTTT. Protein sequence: CASSFGAGHAFF.

The CDR3 loop reads CASKRTNQETQYF. The DNA of the CDR3 is TGTGCTAGCAAGAGGACTAACCAAGAGACCCAGTACTTC. This sequence joins TRBV12-5 and TRBJ2-5, with D possibly matching TRBD2 (6 bases). The CDR3 has 13 residues. Looked up from germline, CDR1 is LGHNT and CDR2 is FRNRAP. V gave up 9 bases and J gave up 0 bases, with 11 bases separating them.

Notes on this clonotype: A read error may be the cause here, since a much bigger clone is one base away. The CDR3 spells CASSPGATGISYEQYF. In nucleotides, the CDR3 is TGTGCCAGCAGCCCCGGCGCGACAGGGATTTCCTACGAGCAGTACTTC. The chain links TRBV7-2 to TRBJ2-7; the match to TRBD1 covers 7 bases. CDR1 is SGHTA and CDR2 is FQGNSA in the germline V gene. With V trimmed by 5 bases and J by 1 base, 11 bases remained unmatched. This CDR3 has 16 amino acids.

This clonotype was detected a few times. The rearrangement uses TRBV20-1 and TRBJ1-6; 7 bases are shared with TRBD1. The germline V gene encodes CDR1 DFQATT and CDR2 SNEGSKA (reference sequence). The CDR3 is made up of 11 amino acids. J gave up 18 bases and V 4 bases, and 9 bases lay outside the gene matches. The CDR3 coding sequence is TGCAGTGCTACCCTGGACAGGCTCCCCCACTTT. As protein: CSATLDRLPHF.

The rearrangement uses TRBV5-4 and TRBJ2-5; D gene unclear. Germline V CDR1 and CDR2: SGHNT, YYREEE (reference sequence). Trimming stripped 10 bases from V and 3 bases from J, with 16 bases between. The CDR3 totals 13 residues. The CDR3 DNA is TGTGCCGGCACCGGAACGGGTGAAGAGACCCAGTACTTC. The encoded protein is CAGTGTGEETQYF.

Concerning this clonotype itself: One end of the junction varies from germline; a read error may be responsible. The CDR3 nucleotides read TGTGCCAGCAGCGTAGAACGGGCCTCCTACGAGCAGTACTTC. It is translated as CASSVERASYEQYF. The chain has TRBV11-2 and TRBJ2-7; D unresolved. This CDR3 contains 14 residues. Germline CDR1 SGHAT, CDR2 FQNNGV.

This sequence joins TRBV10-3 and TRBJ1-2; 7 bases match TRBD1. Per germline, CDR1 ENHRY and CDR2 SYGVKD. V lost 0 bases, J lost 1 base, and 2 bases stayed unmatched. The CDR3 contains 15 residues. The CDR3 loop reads CAISESDRINYGYTF. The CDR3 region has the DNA TGTGCCATCAGTGAGTCGGACAGGATTAACTATGGCTACACCTTC.

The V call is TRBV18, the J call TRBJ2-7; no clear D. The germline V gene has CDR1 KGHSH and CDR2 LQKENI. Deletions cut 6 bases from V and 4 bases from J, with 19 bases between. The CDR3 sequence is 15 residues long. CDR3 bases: TGTGCCAGCTCGTTACGCGAGACTGCGGAATACGAGCAGTACTTC. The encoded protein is CASSLRETAEYEQYF. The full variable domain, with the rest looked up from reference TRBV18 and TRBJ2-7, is NAGVMQNPRHLVRRRGQEARLRCSPMKGHSHVYWYRQLPEEGLKFMVYLQKENIIDESGMPKERFSAEFPKEGPSILRIQQVVRGDSAAYFCASSLRETAEYEQYFGPGTRLTVT.

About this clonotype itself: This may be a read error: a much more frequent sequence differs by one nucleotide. CDR3 DNA: TGCAGCGTTGAACTGGCTAGCGGGAGGAAGGATGGGCAGTTCTTC. It encodes CSVELASGRKDGQFF. The chain links TRBV29-1 to TRBJ2-1, with 11 bases matching TRBD2. Trimming cost V 2 bases and J 12 bases; bases outside gene matches: 12. CDR1 is SQVTM, CDR2 ANQGSEA, per germline. The CDR3 contains 15 residues.

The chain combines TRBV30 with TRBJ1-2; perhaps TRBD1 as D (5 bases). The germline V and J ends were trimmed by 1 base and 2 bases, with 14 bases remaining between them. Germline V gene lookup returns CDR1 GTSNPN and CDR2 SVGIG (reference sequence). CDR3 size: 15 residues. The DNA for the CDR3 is TGTGCCTGGAGTGGCATGGGGGGGTCCAACTATGGCTACACCTTC. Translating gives CAWSGMGGSNYGYTF. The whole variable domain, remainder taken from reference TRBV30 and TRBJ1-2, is SQTIHQWPATLVQPVGSPLSLECTVEGTSNPNLYWYRQAAGRGLQLLFYSVGIGQISSEVPQNLSASRPQDRQFILSSKKLLLSDSGFYLCAWSGMGGSNYGYTFGSGTRLTVV.

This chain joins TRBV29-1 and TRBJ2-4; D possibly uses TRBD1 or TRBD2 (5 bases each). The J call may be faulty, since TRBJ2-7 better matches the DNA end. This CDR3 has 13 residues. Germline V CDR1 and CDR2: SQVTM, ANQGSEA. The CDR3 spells CSVEGDSPDEQYF. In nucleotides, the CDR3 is TGCAGCGTTGAGGGGGATTCCCCCGACGAGCAGTACTTC.

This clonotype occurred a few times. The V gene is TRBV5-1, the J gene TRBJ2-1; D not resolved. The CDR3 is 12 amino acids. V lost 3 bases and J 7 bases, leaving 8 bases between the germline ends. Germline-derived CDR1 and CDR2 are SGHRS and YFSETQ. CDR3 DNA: TGCGCCAGCAGCTCCGACCAGAATGAGCAGTTCTTC. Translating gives CASSSDQNEQFF.

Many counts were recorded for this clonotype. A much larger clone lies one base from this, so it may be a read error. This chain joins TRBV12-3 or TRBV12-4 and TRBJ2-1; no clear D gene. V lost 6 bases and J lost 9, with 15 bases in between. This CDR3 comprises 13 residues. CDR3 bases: TGTGCCAGCAGCCGCAGAGGACGTGGTGAGCAGTTCTTC. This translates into CASSRRGRGEQFF.

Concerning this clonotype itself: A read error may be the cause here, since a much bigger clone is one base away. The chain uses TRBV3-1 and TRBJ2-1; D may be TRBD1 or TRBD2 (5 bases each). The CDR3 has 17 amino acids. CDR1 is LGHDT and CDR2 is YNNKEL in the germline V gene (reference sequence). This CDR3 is CASSQGSVGLAHNGQFF. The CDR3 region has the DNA TGTGCCAGCAGCCAAGGTTCAGTGGGGCTAGCCCACAATGGGCAGTTCTTC.

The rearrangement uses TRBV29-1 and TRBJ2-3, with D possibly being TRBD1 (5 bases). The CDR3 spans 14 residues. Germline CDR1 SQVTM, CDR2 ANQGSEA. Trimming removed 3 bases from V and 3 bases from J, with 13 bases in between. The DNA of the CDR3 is TGCAGCGTTGATATAGTGGGGCAAACAGATACGCAGTATTTT. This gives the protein CSVDIVGQTDTQYF.

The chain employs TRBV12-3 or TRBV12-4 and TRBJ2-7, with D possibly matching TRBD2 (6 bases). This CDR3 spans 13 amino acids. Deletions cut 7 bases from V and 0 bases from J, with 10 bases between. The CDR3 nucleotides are TGTGCCAGCACCCCGGGACTCTCCTACGAGCAGTACTTC. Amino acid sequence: CASTPGLSYEQYF.

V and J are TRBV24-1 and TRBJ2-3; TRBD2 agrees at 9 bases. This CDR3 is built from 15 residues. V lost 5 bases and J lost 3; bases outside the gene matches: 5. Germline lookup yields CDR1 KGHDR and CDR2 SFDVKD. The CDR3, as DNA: TGTGCCACCAGTGTCTTTAGCGGGAGTACAGATACGCAGTATTTT. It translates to CATSVFSGSTDTQYF.

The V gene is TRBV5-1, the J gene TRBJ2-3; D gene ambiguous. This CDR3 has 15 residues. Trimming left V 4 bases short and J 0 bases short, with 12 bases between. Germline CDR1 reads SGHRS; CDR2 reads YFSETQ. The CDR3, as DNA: TGCGCCAGCAGCCCCCAAGCGCACAGCACAGATACGCAGTATTTT. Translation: CASSPQAHSTDTQYF.

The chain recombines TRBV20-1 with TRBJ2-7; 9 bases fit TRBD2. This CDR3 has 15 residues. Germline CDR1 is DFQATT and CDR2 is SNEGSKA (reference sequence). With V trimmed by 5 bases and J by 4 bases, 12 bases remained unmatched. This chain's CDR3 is CSAPKPLAGRYEQYF. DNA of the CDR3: TGCAGTGCTCCCAAGCCCCTAGCGGGGAGGTACGAGCAGTACTTC.

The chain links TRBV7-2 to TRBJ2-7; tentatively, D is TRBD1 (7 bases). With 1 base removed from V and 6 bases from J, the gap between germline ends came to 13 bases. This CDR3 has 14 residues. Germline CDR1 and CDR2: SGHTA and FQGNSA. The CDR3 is CASSLGQGGFEQYF. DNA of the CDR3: TGTGCCAGCAGCTTAGGGCAGGGGGGCTTCGAGCAGTACTTC.